The rows below give T cell receptor beta chains drawn from one sample of a study of OX40 agonist ivuxolimab in advanced cancers. The repertoire was sequenced with immunoSEQ multiplex PCR; TCRdb's copy has only in-frame clones and lacks some. The table records around 80,000 clones, approximately 90% of them present only once. Specimen: CD4+ or CD8+ T cells sorted from blood, collected in a trial of the OX40 agonist ivuxolimab. Receptors were obtained from an adult with an advanced solid tumor such as melanoma, head and neck, liver or kidney cancer. CDR3s include the opening cysteine and the closing phenylalanine or tryptophan. The D gene is left open where the match is weak. Only part of the rows carry a size: once, few, many, or a class if the clone is expanded.

d_gene: TRBD1; j_gene: TRBJ2-3; abundance: -; v_gene: TRBV19; len: 17; CDR3nt: TGTGCCAGTAGCCTAAGCGGACAGGGCCCTAGCACAGATACGCAGTATTTT; CDR3aa: CASSLSGQGPSTDTQYF
d_gene: -; j_gene: TRBJ1-1; abundance: few; v_gene: TRBV2; len: 11; CDR3nt: TGTGCCAGCAGTGTTCGCTCTGAAGCTTTCTTT; CDR3aa: CASSVRSEAFF
d_gene: -; j_gene: TRBJ2-6; abundance: -; v_gene: TRBV7-3; len: 16; CDR3nt: TGTGCCAGCAGCCCCGGCCCCCCCTCTGGGGCCAACGTCCTGACTTTC; CDR3aa: CASSPGPPSGANVLTF
d_gene: -; j_gene: TRBJ1-2; abundance: -; v_gene: TRBV27; len: 12; CDR3nt: TGTGCCAGTGACGGGGGAAGCTATGGCTACACCTTC; CDR3aa: CASDGGSYGYTF
d_gene: -; j_gene: TRBJ2-7; abundance: -; v_gene: TRBV6-1; len: 14; CDR3nt: TGTGCCAGCACATACGCCACGGCAGGGCGGGAGCAGTACTTC; CDR3aa: CASTYATAGREQYF
d_gene: -; j_gene: TRBJ2-2; abundance: -; v_gene: TRBV2; len: 15; CDR3nt: TGTGCCAGCAGTGAAGCTGCACCGAACACCGGGGAGCTGTTTTTT; CDR3aa: CASSEAAPNTGELFF
d_gene: -; j_gene: TRBJ1-6; abundance: -; v_gene: TRBV30; len: 13; CDR3nt: TGTGCCTGGAGAACAGGGTATAATTCACCCCTCCACTTT; CDR3aa: CAWRTGYNSPLHF
d_gene: TRBD1; j_gene: TRBJ1-4; abundance: -; v_gene: TRBV2; len: 15; CDR3nt: TGTGCCAGCAGTGAAGCGACAGGGTACAATGAAAAACTGTTTTTT; CDR3aa: CASSEATGYNEKLFF
d_gene: -; j_gene: TRBJ2-7; abundance: -; v_gene: TRBV6-1; len: 12; CDR3nt: TGTGCCAGCAGTCTGAGTATTTACGAGCAGTACTTC; CDR3aa: CASSLSIYEQYF
d_gene: TRBD1; j_gene: TRBJ1-6; abundance: -; v_gene: TRBV6-1; len: 13; CDR3nt: TGTGCCAGCAGGGGGACAGATAATTCACCCCTCCACTTT; CDR3aa: CASRGTDNSPLHF
d_gene: TRBD1; j_gene: TRBJ2-5; abundance: -; v_gene: TRBV5-1; len: 15; CDR3nt: TGCGCCAGCAGCCGCCCCCAGGGACAGGGGGAGACCCAGTACTTC; CDR3aa: CASSRPQGQGETQYF
d_gene: -; j_gene: TRBJ1-2; abundance: -; v_gene: TRBV2; len: 13; CDR3nt: TGTGCCAGCCTATTAGACAGGAACTATGGCTACACCTTC; CDR3aa: CASLLDRNYGYTF
d_gene: TRBD2; j_gene: TRBJ2-2; abundance: -; v_gene: TRBV28; len: 17; CDR3nt: TGTGCCAGCAGTTTTCCCATCCTTAGGACTAGCACCGGGGAGCTGTTTTTT; CDR3aa: CASSFPILRTSTGELFF
d_gene: -; j_gene: TRBJ2-1; abundance: -; v_gene: TRBV27; len: 13; CDR3nt: TGTGCCAGCAGTTTTTTAACTAACAATGAGCAGTTCTTC; CDR3aa: CASSFLTNNEQFF
d_gene: -; j_gene: TRBJ1-2; abundance: -; v_gene: TRBV6-5; len: 15; CDR3nt: TGTGCCAGCAGTTACTCCGGGACTACAACGGGCGGCTACACCTTC; CDR3aa: CASSYSGTTTGGYTF
d_gene: -; j_gene: TRBJ2-1; abundance: -; v_gene: TRBV19; len: 14; CDR3nt: TGTGCCAGTAGTAAAAGAACAGGGCTCAATGAGCAGTTCTTC; CDR3aa: CASSKRTGLNEQFF
d_gene: -; j_gene: TRBJ2-5; abundance: -; v_gene: TRBV5-1; len: 11; CDR3nt: TGCGCCAGCAGCTTCGGAGAGACCCAGTACTTC; CDR3aa: CASSFGETQYF
d_gene: -; j_gene: TRBJ1-5; abundance: -; v_gene: TRBV9; len: 13; CDR3nt: TGTGCCAGCAGCGTAGGGGGGGATGGGCCCCAGCATTTT; CDR3aa: CASSVGGDGPQHF
d_gene: TRBD2; j_gene: TRBJ2-3; abundance: -; v_gene: TRBV9; len: 17; CDR3nt: TGTGCCAGCAGCGTAGGTGGTAGCGGGAGGACGACAGATACGCAGTATTTT; CDR3aa: CASSVGGSGRTTDTQYF
d_gene: -; j_gene: TRBJ1-2; abundance: -; v_gene: TRBV10-3; len: 15; CDR3nt: TGTGCCATCAGTGAAAGGCAGTCCTACCTCTATGGCTACACCTTC; CDR3aa: CAISERQSYLYGYTF
d_gene: -; j_gene: TRBJ1-2; abundance: -; v_gene: TRBV5-1; len: 12; CDR3nt: TGCGCCAGCAGCTTGGATGACTATGGCTACACCTTC; CDR3aa: CASSLDDYGYTF
d_gene: TRBD2; j_gene: TRBJ2-3; abundance: -; v_gene: TRBV7-9; len: 19; CDR3nt: TGTGCCAGCAGCACGACCGGGACTAGCGGGAGTCGCAGCACAGATACGCAGTATTTT; CDR3aa: CASSTTGTSGSRSTDTQYF
d_gene: -; j_gene: TRBJ2-7; abundance: -; v_gene: TRBV21-1; len: 16; CDR3nt: TGTGCCAGCCGCACGAGAAGCGGGAGGTTTATTGACGAGCAGTACTTC; CDR3aa: CASRTRSGRFIDEQYF
d_gene: TRBD2; j_gene: TRBJ2-3; abundance: -; v_gene: TRBV7-3; len: 14; CDR3nt: TGTGCCAGCAGCTCGTTACTAGCGACAGATACGCAGTATTTT; CDR3aa: CASSSLLATDTQYF
d_gene: -; j_gene: TRBJ1-5; abundance: -; v_gene: TRBV19; len: 14; CDR3nt: TGTGCCAGTAGTATAGTCCCAGGGAATCAGCCCCAGCATTTT; CDR3aa: CASSIVPGNQPQHF
d_gene: -; j_gene: TRBJ1-5; abundance: -; v_gene: TRBV30; len: 13; CDR3nt: TGTGCCTGGAGTAACGGTGGCAATCAGCCCCAGCATTTT; CDR3aa: CAWSNGGNQPQHF
d_gene: -; j_gene: TRBJ1-4; abundance: few; v_gene: TRBV5-1; len: 13; CDR3nt: TGCGCCAGCAGCTTGGCCGTGGCAACCCAACTGTTTTTT; CDR3aa: CASSLAVATQLFF
d_gene: TRBD1; j_gene: TRBJ1-2; abundance: -; v_gene: TRBV2; len: 14; CDR3nt: TGTGCCAGCAGTACAGGGGGGTATGAGTATGGCTACACCTTC; CDR3aa: CASSTGGYEYGYTF
d_gene: TRBD2; j_gene: TRBJ2-5; abundance: -; v_gene: TRBV5-4; len: 16; CDR3nt: TGTGCCAGCAGCCCACTTGCGGGGGGAGTAACAGAGACCCAGTACTTC; CDR3aa: CASSPLAGGVTETQYF
d_gene: TRBD1; j_gene: TRBJ1-1; abundance: -; v_gene: TRBV2; len: 12; CDR3nt: TGTGCCAGCAGTGGGGGGACAGGGTGGCCTTTCTTT; CDR3aa: CASSGGTGWPFF
d_gene: -; j_gene: TRBJ1-5; abundance: -; v_gene: TRBV5-1; len: 15; CDR3nt: TGCGCCAGCAGCTTGGCTGGGCGGAAAGATCAGCCCCAGCATTTT; CDR3aa: CASSLAGRKDQPQHF
d_gene: -; j_gene: TRBJ1-3; abundance: -; v_gene: TRBV21-1; len: 20; CDR3nt: TGTGCCAGCAGCAAAGCTATCGTGCCCCGTGGGCCCCGCTCTGGAAACACCATATATTTT; CDR3aa: CASSKAIVPRGPRSGNTIYF
d_gene: -; j_gene: TRBJ1-2; abundance: -; v_gene: TRBV2; len: 16; CDR3nt: TGTGCCAGCAGCGACTTTTTGGGGGTCTCTAACTATGGCTACACCTTC; CDR3aa: CASSDFLGVSNYGYTF
d_gene: -; j_gene: TRBJ1-5; abundance: -; v_gene: TRBV6-5; len: 14; CDR3nt: TGTGCCAGCAGTTACTCGTCGGACAGTTCCTTTAGGCATTTT; CDR3aa: CASSYSSDSSFRHF
d_gene: -; j_gene: TRBJ1-2; abundance: once; v_gene: TRBV18; len: 13; CDR3nt: TGTGCCAGCTCACCAGGACAGAACTATGGCTACACCTTC; CDR3aa: CASSPGQNYGYTF
d_gene: -; j_gene: TRBJ1-1; abundance: -; v_gene: TRBV19; len: 14; CDR3nt: TGTGCCAGTAGCGGACAGCTAACGAACACTGAAGCTTTCTTT; CDR3aa: CASSGQLTNTEAFF
d_gene: -; j_gene: TRBJ2-7; abundance: -; v_gene: TRBV7-2; len: 11; CDR3nt: TGTGCCAGCAGCACAGGCTACGAGCAGTACTTC; CDR3aa: CASSTGYEQYF
d_gene: TRBD1; j_gene: TRBJ2-7; abundance: -; v_gene: TRBV5-4; len: 16; CDR3nt: TGTGCCAGCAGCTCAAAATCGGGACAGGGGGCCTACGAGCAGTACTTC; CDR3aa: CASSSKSGQGAYEQYF
d_gene: -; j_gene: TRBJ2-1; abundance: -; v_gene: TRBV19; len: 16; CDR3nt: TGTGCCAGTAGTCAAACTAGAGGGCTGGCCGGGAATGAGCAGTTCTTC; CDR3aa: CASSQTRGLAGNEQFF
d_gene: -; j_gene: TRBJ1-6; abundance: -; v_gene: TRBV6-1; len: 14; CDR3nt: TGTGTCAGCGCCCCTCGCTCCTATAATTCACCCCTCCACTTT; CDR3aa: CVSAPRSYNSPLHF
d_gene: -; j_gene: TRBJ2-1; abundance: -; v_gene: TRBV11-3; len: 15; CDR3nt: TGTGCCAGCAGCTTAGGAGGTGAAAATTACAATGAGCAGTTCTTC; CDR3aa: CASSLGGENYNEQFF
d_gene: -; j_gene: TRBJ1-2; abundance: -; v_gene: TRBV7-9; len: 11; CDR3nt: TGTGCCAGCAGCGAGACCAGTGGCTACACCTTC; CDR3aa: CASSETSGYTF
d_gene: -; j_gene: TRBJ2-1; abundance: -; v_gene: TRBV27; len: 15; CDR3nt: TGTGCCAGCAGCTTCCGGTTGGGGGGTTACAATGAGCAGTTCTTC; CDR3aa: CASSFRLGGYNEQFF
d_gene: -; j_gene: TRBJ2-5; abundance: -; v_gene: TRBV18; len: 14; CDR3nt: TGTGCCAGCTCACTCAAGGGGTTCCAAGAGACCCAGTACTTC; CDR3aa: CASSLKGFQETQYF
d_gene: -; j_gene: TRBJ2-1; abundance: -; v_gene: TRBV5-6; len: 11; CDR3nt: TGTGCCAGCAGCTTGGGTTATGAGCAGTTCTTC; CDR3aa: CASSLGYEQFF
d_gene: -; j_gene: TRBJ2-7; abundance: -; v_gene: TRBV7-2; len: 16; CDR3nt: TGTGCCAGCAGCCCTACTAGCAACCCCAGCTCCTACGAGCAGTACTTC; CDR3aa: CASSPTSNPSSYEQYF
d_gene: -; j_gene: TRBJ2-1; abundance: once; v_gene: TRBV4-1; len: 18; CDR3nt: TGCGCCAGCAGCCAAGGTCGAGCCGTTCAGGGCCCCTACAATGAGCAGTTCTTC; CDR3aa: CASSQGRAVQGPYNEQFF
d_gene: -; j_gene: TRBJ1-1; abundance: -; v_gene: TRBV28; len: 14; CDR3nt: TGTGCCAGCAGCTCGAATCAGCGAACAGGTGAAGCTTTCTTT; CDR3aa: CASSSNQRTGEAFF
d_gene: TRBD2; j_gene: TRBJ2-1; abundance: -; v_gene: TRBV4-1; len: 18; CDR3nt: TGCGCCAGCAGCCAAGATCCTCGGGGGGGCCGGACATACAATGAGCAGTTCTTC; CDR3aa: CASSQDPRGGRTYNEQFF
d_gene: -; j_gene: TRBJ2-2; abundance: -; v_gene: TRBV7-3; len: 15; CDR3nt: TGTGCCAGCAGCTTAAGTGGGGCGGACACCGGGGAGCTGTTTTTT; CDR3aa: CASSLSGADTGELFF
d_gene: TRBD1; j_gene: TRBJ1-2; abundance: -; v_gene: TRBV6-1; len: 14; CDR3nt: TGTGCCAGCAGCCAATTGACAGGGTTGGAGGGCTACACCTTC; CDR3aa: CASSQLTGLEGYTF
d_gene: -; j_gene: TRBJ2-3; abundance: -; v_gene: TRBV4-1; len: 16; CDR3nt: TGCGCCAGCAGCCACGGGTTTGGGGGCGACACAGATACGCAGTATTTT; CDR3aa: CASSHGFGGDTDTQYF
d_gene: -; j_gene: TRBJ1-4; abundance: -; v_gene: TRBV18; len: 16; CDR3nt: TGTGCCAGCTCACCACCGGGGGGCCCGGCTAATGAAAAACTGTTTTTT; CDR3aa: CASSPPGGPANEKLFF
d_gene: TRBD1; j_gene: TRBJ1-2; abundance: once; v_gene: TRBV19; len: 16; CDR3nt: TGTGCCAGTAGTTCTCGACAGGGGACTCGGGCGAGCGGCTACACCTTC; CDR3aa: CASSSRQGTRASGYTF
d_gene: -; j_gene: TRBJ2-5; abundance: -; v_gene: TRBV5-1; len: 15; CDR3nt: TGCGCCAGCTTTCTAGGACAGCCCTGGCAAGGGTCCCAGTACTTC; CDR3aa: CASFLGQPWQGSQYF
d_gene: TRBD1; j_gene: TRBJ1-1; abundance: -; v_gene: TRBV9; len: 14; CDR3nt: TGTGCCAGCAGCGTCTCCGGACAGGGGGCTCGAGCTTTCTTT; CDR3aa: CASSVSGQGARAFF